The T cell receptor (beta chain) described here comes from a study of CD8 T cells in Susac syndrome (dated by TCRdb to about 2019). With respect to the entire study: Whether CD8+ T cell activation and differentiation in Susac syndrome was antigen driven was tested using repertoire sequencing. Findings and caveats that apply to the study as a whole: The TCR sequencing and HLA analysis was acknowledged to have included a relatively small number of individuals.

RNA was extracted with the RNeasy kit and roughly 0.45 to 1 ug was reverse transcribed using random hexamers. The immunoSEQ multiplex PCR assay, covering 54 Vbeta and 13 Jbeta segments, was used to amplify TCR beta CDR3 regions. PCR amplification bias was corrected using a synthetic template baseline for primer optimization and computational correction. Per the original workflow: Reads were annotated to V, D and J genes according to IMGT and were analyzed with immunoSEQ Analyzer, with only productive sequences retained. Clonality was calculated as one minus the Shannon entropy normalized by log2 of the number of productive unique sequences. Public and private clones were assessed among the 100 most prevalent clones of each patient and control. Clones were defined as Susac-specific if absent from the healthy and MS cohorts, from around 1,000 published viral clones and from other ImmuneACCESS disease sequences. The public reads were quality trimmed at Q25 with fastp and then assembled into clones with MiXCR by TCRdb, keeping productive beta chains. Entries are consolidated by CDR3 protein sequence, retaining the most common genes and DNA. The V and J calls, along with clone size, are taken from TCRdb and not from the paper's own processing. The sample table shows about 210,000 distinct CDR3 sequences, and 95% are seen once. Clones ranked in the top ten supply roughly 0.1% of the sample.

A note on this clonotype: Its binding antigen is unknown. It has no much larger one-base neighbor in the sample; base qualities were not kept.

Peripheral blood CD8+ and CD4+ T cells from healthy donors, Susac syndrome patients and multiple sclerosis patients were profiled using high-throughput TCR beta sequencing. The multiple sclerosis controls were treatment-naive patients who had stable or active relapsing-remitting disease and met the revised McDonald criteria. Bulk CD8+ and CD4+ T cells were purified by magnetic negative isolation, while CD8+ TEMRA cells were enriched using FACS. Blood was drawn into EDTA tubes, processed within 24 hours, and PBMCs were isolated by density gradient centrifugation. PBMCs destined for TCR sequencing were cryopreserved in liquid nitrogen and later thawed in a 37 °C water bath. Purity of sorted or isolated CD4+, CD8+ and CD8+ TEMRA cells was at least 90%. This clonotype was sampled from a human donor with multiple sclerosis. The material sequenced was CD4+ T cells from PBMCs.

The CDR3 corresponds to CASSWRGAEDEQYF. The DNA sequence is TGTGCCAGCAGTTGGCGGGGCGCCGAGGACGAGCAGTACTTC. Rearrangement joined TRBV6-5 to TRBJ2-7, with TRBD2 as a weak D call on 6 bases. The CDR3 runs 14 residues from the cysteine to the phenylalanine. Only the CDR3 DNA stays, 42 bases, in frame from base 1. Between the V and J ends, shortened by 4 bases and 5 bases respectively, the junction contains 15 bases. Looking up the germline V gene yields CDR1 MNHEY and CDR2 SVGAGI.